One sample yielded the 18 T cell receptor beta chains listed below, sequenced in a study of CD8 T cells in ankylosing spondylitis. Their cognate antigens are unknown. TCRdb reanalysed the 5' RACE reads using MiXCR and keeps one entry per CDR3 protein. The table has some 840,000 distinct CDR3 sequences, approximately 12% seen once; the top ten hold roughly 0.51%. Whole-study findings and limits: What seemed typical of ankylosing spondylitis blood was a TCR beta motif built from several highly homologous variants.

Sample: blood, either unsorted or a sorted T cell fraction (not recorded which). All receptors derive from a male donor with ankylosing spondylitis.

This clonotype has at least ten counts. V gene TRBV20-1 combines with J gene TRBJ2-1; D tentatively reads TRBD1 or TRBD2 (5 bases each). Germline V gene data show CDR1 as DFQATT and CDR2 as SNEGSKA (reference sequence). Trimming took off 5 bases at V and 6 bases at J, with 14 bases between the two ends. This CDR3 comprises 13 residues. This chain's CDR3 is CSAYPDGTNEQFF. Here the CDR3 DNA reads TGCAGTGCTTACCCCGACGGGACCAATGAGCAGTTCTTC.

The chain joins TRBV24-1 to TRBJ2-5; TRBD2 might be the D (5 bases). Germline CDR1 and CDR2: KGHDR and SFDVKD. The V gene lost 1 base and the J gene lost 0 bases, with 8 bases spanning the gap. The CDR3 totals 15 residues. The CDR3 protein is CATSDFTRDQETQYF. The CDR3 coding sequence is TGTGCCACCAGTGATTTTACTAGGGACCAAGAGACCCAGTACTTC.

A few counts support this clonotype. The V gene is TRBV11-2, the J gene TRBJ2-7, with D unclear. Looked up from germline, CDR1 is SGHAT and CDR2 is FQNNGV. This CDR3 has 14 residues. V shed 2 bases and J shed 6 bases, with 14 bases lying between them. This chain's CDR3 is CASSLTPDYTEQYF. The DNA for the CDR3 is TGTGCCAGCAGCTTAACCCCTGATTACACCGAGCAGTACTTC.

The chain employs TRBV7-2 and TRBJ2-3; D remains ambiguous. The CDR3 loop spans 12 amino acids. V gave up 5 bases and J gave up 11 bases, with 14 bases separating them. Germline V gene sequence: CDR1 SGHTA, CDR2 FQGNSA. The DNA of the CDR3 is TGTGCCAGCAGCCAGGCCGGTTTCTGGCAGTATTTT. This translates into CASSQAGFWQYF.

Many counts were recorded for this clonotype. The rearrangement links TRBV20-1 to TRBJ2-5; no clear D. Trimming removed 6 bases at V and 6 bases at J, with 17 bases between. CDR3 length equals 13 residues. Germline loops: CDR1 DFQATT, CDR2 SNEGSKA (reference sequence). CDR3 region: CSAQPGPVKTQYF. The CDR3 DNA reads TGCAGTGCACAACCGGGCCCCGTGAAGACCCAGTACTTC.

At least ten counts were recorded for this clonotype. This sequence joins TRBV12-3 or TRBV12-4 and TRBJ1-1; D not certain. V lost 7 bases, J lost 1 base, and 10 bases lay in between. The CDR3 runs to 13 residues. This chain's CDR3 is CASTWTGNTEAFF. The CDR3 DNA sequence: TGTGCCAGCACCTGGACGGGGAACACTGAAGCTTTCTTT.

The rearrangement uses TRBV4-3 and TRBJ2-7; D is unclear. Germline values: CDR1 LGHNA, CDR2 YSLEER. V was trimmed by 2 bases and J by 2 bases, leaving 16 bases between them. The CDR3 is 16 amino acids. This CDR3 reads CASSQQAALSAYEQYF. In DNA, the CDR3 is TGCGCCAGCAGCCAACAAGCAGCCCTTTCCGCCTACGAGCAGTACTTC.

V is TRBV7-2 and J is TRBJ1-1; TRBD1 agrees at 12 bases. Germline-derived CDR1 and CDR2 are SGHTA and FQGNSA. The CDR3 runs to 14 residues. The V gene end was trimmed by 4 bases and the J gene end by 12 bases; junction bases not matched to a gene: 9. The CDR3, as DNA: TGTGCCAGCAGCTACTCTCCGGGACAGGGGGCATCTTTCTTT. Its translation is CASSYSPGQGASFF. Full variable domain (rest looked up from reference TRBV7-2 and TRBJ1-1): GAGVSQSPSNKVTEKGKDVELRCDPISGHTALYWYRQSLGQGLEFLIYFQGNSAPDKSGLPSDRFSAERTGGSVSTLTIQRTQQEDSAVYLCASSYSPGQGASFFGQGTRLTVV.

This clonotype was counted at least ten times. The chain employs TRBV12-3 or TRBV12-4 and TRBJ2-1; either TRBD1 or TRBD2 may supply D (6 bases each). V gave up 8 bases and J gave up 0 bases, with 11 bases separating them. This CDR3 comprises 14 residues. CDR3 protein: CASDGGGSYNEQFF. The CDR3 DNA sequence: TGTGCCAGCGACGGAGGGGGCTCCTACAATGAGCAGTTCTTC.

This clonotype was seen a handful of times. The V and J genes are TRBV4-1 and TRBJ2-7; D call uncertain. The CDR3 has 13 residues. The germline V and J ends were trimmed by 2 bases and 4 bases, with 9 bases remaining between them. Germline CDR1 reads MGHRA; CDR2 reads YSYEKL. This CDR3 reads CASSQPGRYEQYF. The CDR3, as DNA: TGCGCCAGCAGCCAACCCGGCCGGTACGAGCAGTACTTC.

The V gene is TRBV5-8, the J gene TRBJ1-4; D remains unclear. Trimming left V 1 base short and J 3 bases short, with 7 bases between. There are 14 residues in the CDR3. Germline V lookup: CDR1 SGHTS, CDR2 YDEGEE. The CDR3 sequence: CASSLLKSNEKLFF. The CDR3 nucleotides are TGTGCCAGCAGCTTGTTAAAGTCTAATGAAAAACTGTTTTTT.

The chain has TRBV10-3 and TRBJ1-2; tentatively, D is TRBD1 (6 bases). The CDR3 is 12 amino acids. In germline, CDR1 is ENHRY, CDR2 SYGVKD. With 8 bases removed from V and 5 bases from J, the gap between germline ends came to 12 bases. CDR3 loop: CAISGEGYGYTF. The CDR3 bases are TGTGCCATCTCAGGGGAAGGGTATGGCTACACCTTC.

CDR3 sequence (DNA): TGTGCCAGCTCACCACCTGGACCTAGCGGACGGGGCACCGGGGAGCTGTTTTTT. It specifies CASSPPGPSGRGTGELFF. This rearrangement joins TRBV18 to TRBJ2-2, with 7 bases aligning to TRBD2. Trimming cost V 0 bases and J 4 bases; bases outside gene matches: 11. The CDR3 has 18 residues. The germline V gene encodes CDR1 KGHSH and CDR2 LQKENI.

Ten or more counts support this clonotype. The chain carries TRBV6-5 and TRBJ2-3; D remains ambiguous. Germline values: CDR1 MNHEY, CDR2 SVGAGI. The CDR3 runs 13 residues. V dropped 0 bases and J dropped 3 bases, with 4 bases sitting between them. The CDR3 bases are TGTGCCAGCAGTTACTCGGGGACAGATACGCAGTATTTT. It codes for CASSYSGTDTQYF.

This rearrangement joins TRBV7-9 to TRBJ2-7; D remains unclear. Germline values: CDR1 SEHNR, CDR2 FQNEAQ (reference sequence). This CDR3 spans 15 amino acids. Deletions cut 5 bases from V and 2 bases from J, with 16 bases between. The CDR3 reads CASSPRIGLPYEQYF. Written as DNA, the CDR3 is TGTGCCAGCAGCCCGAGAATCGGTTTACCCTACGAGCAGTACTTC.

The gene calls are TRBV20-1 and TRBJ2-3, with 8 bases aligning to TRBD2. Trimming took 4 bases from V and 1 from J; bases not matched to a gene: 4. Germline V CDR1 and CDR2: DFQATT, SNEGSKA (reference sequence). The CDR3 loop spans 14 amino acids. CDR3 amino acids: CSATGSGGTDTQYF. CDR3 DNA: TGCAGTGCTACTGGTAGCGGGGGCACAGATACGCAGTATTTT.

The CDR3 protein is CSVFGTASSYEQYF. The CDR3 region has the DNA TGCAGCGTTTTCGGGACGGCGAGCTCCTACGAGCAGTACTTC. The gene calls are TRBV29-1 and TRBJ2-7; either TRBD1 or TRBD2 may fit D (5 bases each). There are 14 residues in the CDR3. The germline V gene encodes CDR1 SQVTM and CDR2 ANQGSEA. The V end was cut by 5 bases, the J end by 0 bases, with 14 bases between.

This clonotype appeared many times. V is TRBV20-1 and J is TRBJ1-1; tentative D call: TRBD1 (5 bases). This CDR3 has 13 amino acids. Germline lookup yields CDR1 DFQATT and CDR2 SNEGSKA (reference sequence). Trimming shortened V by 6 bases and J by 1 base, and 12 bases separated the two germline ends. The CDR3, as DNA: TGCAGTGCGGAGGCGGGGGGGAACACTGAAGCTTTCTTT. Its translation: CSAEAGGNTEAFF.